The 25 T cell receptor beta chains below come from one sample, sequenced in a study of T cells in Graves' hyperthyroidism and ophthalmopathy. RNA transcripts were the template for amplifying TCR beta CDR3 regions. RT-PCR in the first round (using the HTBI primer set) targeted the TCR CDR3. TCRdb re-analysed the multiplex PCR reads in MiXCR, keeping a single row per CDR3 protein. The repertoire holds some 510,000 distinct CDR3 sequences, with 46% as singletons. Sequences were obtained from peripheral blood or thyroid tissue (not recorded which). The receptors stem from a woman in her late teens or twenties with Graves' hyperthyroidism.

This clonotype was counted only a few times. This chain links TRBV9 with TRBJ2-7; possibly TRBD1 for D (5 bases). The CDR3 is 15 residues long. V was shortened by 3 bases and J by 6 bases, with 19 bases between the two germline ends. CDR1 and CDR2 from the germline V gene are SGDLS and YYNGEE. The CDR3 reads CASSEGPSPVFEQYF. The DNA for the CDR3 is TGTGCCAGCAGCGAGGGGCCCAGTCCGGTCTTCGAGCAGTACTTC.

This sequence joins TRBV6-5 and TRBJ2-7, with D uncertain. V was clipped by 4 bases and J by 4 bases, with 8 bases between them. This CDR3 spans 12 amino acids. CDR1 MNHEY and CDR2 SVGAGI come from the germline V gene. CDR3 DNA sequence: TGTGCCAGCAGTTCCCAGGTATACGAGCAGTACTTC. It translates to CASSSQVYEQYF.

The sample holds many counts of this clonotype. This rearrangement joins TRBV2 to TRBJ2-5, with TRBD2 as a possible D gene (5 bases). Germline assignment: CDR1 SNHLY and CDR2 FYNNEI. This CDR3 region has 13 residues. V was pared by 10 bases and J by 0 bases, with 12 bases between. CDR3 region: CANRGGYQETQYF. CDR3 bases: TGTGCCAACCGCGGCGGGTACCAAGAGACCCAGTACTTC.

About this clonotype itself: This could be a read error, since a much larger clone is one nucleotide away. The J gene is TRBJ1-2, the V gene TRBV7-2, with D possibly matching TRBD1 (5 bases). The CDR3 runs 15 residues. Germline V gene data show CDR1 as SGHTA and CDR2 as FQGNSA. The CDR3 DNA reads TGTGCCAGCAGCTTAGAGGGGACGCCAAACTATGGCCACACCTTC. This codes for CASSLEGTPNYGHTF.

Only a few counts were recorded for this clonotype. V and J are TRBV10-2 and TRBJ2-3, with 7 bases identical to TRBD2. This CDR3 is built from 16 residues. CDR1 WSHSY and CDR2 SAAADI come from the germline V gene. The J segment lost 0 bases and the V segment lost 4 bases, leaving 7 bases of the junction unmatched. The DNA for the CDR3 is TGCGCCAGCAGTGTGCCTAGCGGACCTAGCACAGATACGCAGTATTTT. It is translated as CASSVPSGPSTDTQYF.

J is TRBJ1-2 and V is TRBV25-1; 8 bases align to TRBD1. There are 16 residues in the CDR3. CDR1 is MGHDK, CDR2 SYGVNS, per germline. V trimming: 8 bases; J trimming: 5 bases; junction bases outside the gene matches: 16. The CDR3 sequence: CASSNLGRQGMYGYTF. In DNA form, the CDR3 reads TGTGCCAGCTCAAATCTTGGAAGACAGGGGATGTATGGCTACACCTTC.

The chain links TRBV19 to TRBJ2-6, with D unclear. The CDR3 has 17 residues. V was shortened by 7 bases and J by 2 bases, with 18 bases between the two germline ends. CDR1 is LNHDA, CDR2 SQIVND, per germline (reference sequence). The CDR3: CASTKLGLGTGANVLTF. CDR3 bases: TGTGCCAGTACTAAACTCGGGTTGGGGACTGGGGCCAACGTCCTGACTTTC.

Regarding this clonotype: This sequence may be a read error, since a much larger clone differs from it by one base. No conserved phenylalanine or tryptophan ends this CDR3, so it is likely a read error. The chain is built from TRBV7-9 and TRBJ1-2, with D perhaps matching TRBD1 (5 bases). The CDR3 length is 13 residues. Germline-derived CDR1 and CDR2 are SEHNR and FQNEAQ (reference sequence). V lost 4 bases, J lost 8 bases, and 14 bases lay in between. In nucleotides, the CDR3 is TGTGCCAGCAGCTCCTCTGGGGGAGGAGGCTACACCCTC. It is translated as CASSSSGGGGYTL.

This clonotype has just a few counts. This CDR3 is CASSLGGQTEQYF. The CDR3 coding sequence is TGTGCCAGCAGCTTGGGTGGTCAGACCGAGCAGTACTTC. J is TRBJ2-7 and V is TRBV7-6; D gene unclear. The germline CDR1 and CDR2 sequences are SGHVS and FNYEAQ. The V gene lost 3 bases and the J gene lost 6 bases, with 12 bases spanning the gap. The CDR3 contains 13 residues.

On this clonotype itself: Being one base from a much bigger clone, this may be a read error. The chain carries TRBV7-2 and TRBJ1-1; the D gene is possibly TRBD1 (5 bases). Germline CDR1 and CDR2: SGHTA and FQGNSA. The CDR3 has 13 amino acids. CDR3 loop: CASSPPGNTEASF. The CDR3 nucleotides are TGTGCCAGCAGCCCCCCAGGGAACACTGAAGCTTCCTTT.

This chain joins TRBV19 and TRBJ2-2; D is unclear. This CDR3 has 14 residues. Germline lookup yields CDR1 LNHDA and CDR2 SQIVND (reference sequence). Deletions cut 6 bases from V and 1 base from J, with 9 bases between. The CDR3 is CASRGKGNTGELFF. The CDR3, as DNA: TGTGCCAGTAGAGGGAAGGGGAACACCGGGGAGCTGTTTTTT.

The chain combines TRBV6-5 with TRBJ1-4; D ambiguous. The germline gives CDR1 MNHEY, CDR2 SVGAGI. The CDR3 covers 16 residues. V dropped 0 bases and J dropped 8 bases, with 16 bases sitting between them. The CDR3 loop reads CASSYSMKPESEKLFF. The CDR3 nucleotides are TGTGCCAGCAGTTACTCGATGAAACCGGAATCCGAAAAACTGTTTTTT.

This chain's CDR3 is CAISTGDEKLFF. The CDR3 DNA reads as TGTGCCATCTCGACAGGGGACGAAAAACTGTTTTTT. The chain joins TRBV10-3 to TRBJ1-4; 8 nucleotides line up with TRBD1. This CDR3 has 12 residues. Per germline, CDR1 ENHRY and CDR2 SYGVKD. The V and J ends lost 8 bases and 8 bases, in that order; junction bases with no gene match: 4.

The table lists this clonotype with many counts. DNA of the CDR3: TGTGCCAGCAGCCCCTCTCGGGACCACCAGCAGTACTTC. Encoded protein: CASSPSRDHQQYF. The rearrangement links TRBV7-9 to TRBJ2-7, with D tentatively TRBD1 or TRBD2 (5 bases each). The germline V and J ends were trimmed by 5 bases and 8 bases, with 16 bases remaining between them. This CDR3 is built from 13 residues. Germline loops: CDR1 SEHNR, CDR2 FQNEAQ (reference sequence).

The rearrangement joins TRBV2 to TRBJ2-7; tentatively, D is TRBD1 (5 bases). Germline V lookup: CDR1 SNHLY, CDR2 FYNNEI. This CDR3 is built from 12 residues. The CDR3 sequence is CASSRQGAETEV. CDR3 sequence (DNA): TGTGCCAGCTCACGGCAGGGCGCTGAAACTGAGGTC.

The chain combines TRBV20-1 with TRBJ1-3; D remains unclear. Trimming shortened V by 5 bases and J by 0 bases, and 8 bases separated the two germline ends. Germline CDR1 reads DFQATT; CDR2 reads SNEGSKA (reference sequence). This CDR3 has 13 amino acids. CDR3 bases: TGCAGTGCTGAAAGATCCTCTGGAAACACCATATATTTT. Residues: CSAERSSGNTIYF.

The rearrangement uses TRBV20-1 and TRBJ2-5; D is perhaps TRBD1 (5 bases). The CDR3 extends over 14 amino acids. Trimming pared 3 bases from V and 4 bases from J, leaving 15 bases between. The germline CDR1 and CDR2 sequences are DFQATT and SNEGSKA (reference sequence). The CDR3 coding sequence is TGCAGTGCTAGGGTGGGGCAGCTTTTAGAGACCCAGTACTTC. Protein product: CSARVGQLLETQYF.

This clonotype was observed a handful of times. This sequence joins TRBV29-1 and TRBJ2-5; TRBD1 aligns across 7 bases. There are 12 residues in the CDR3. CDR1 and CDR2 (germline): SQVTM, ANQGSEA. Trimming removed 1 base from V and 10 bases from J; junction bases left unmatched: 6. CDR3 nucleotides: TGCAGCGTTGAAGGAGACAGGGAATTCCAGTACTTC. It translates to CSVEGDREFQYF.

V and J are TRBV7-2 and TRBJ1-1; 8 nucleotides align to TRBD1. The V gene end was trimmed by 5 bases and the J gene end by 4 bases; junction bases not matched to a gene: 6. Germline CDR1 SGHTA, CDR2 FQGNSA. This CDR3 is 14 amino acids long. CDR3 sequence: CASSLRTGTTEAFF. In DNA form, the CDR3 reads TGTGCCAGCAGCCTAAGGACAGGGACCACTGAAGCTTTCTTT.

The J gene is TRBJ2-7, the V gene TRBV20-1, with 7 bases identical to TRBD1. Germline V gene sequence: CDR1 DFQATT, CDR2 SNEGSKA (reference sequence). This CDR3 comprises 12 residues. The ends lost 0 bases at V and 13 bases at J; junction bases unmatched: 9. CDR3 amino acids: CSARDLRDSAYF. Here the CDR3 DNA reads TGCAGTGCTAGAGATCTCCGGGACAGCGCCTACTTC.

This clonotype turned up a few times. V is TRBV5-1 and J is TRBJ2-7, with D perhaps TRBD2 (5 bases). Germline V gene sequence: CDR1 SGHRS, CDR2 YFSETQ. The CDR3 loop spans 15 amino acids. The V end was cut by 4 bases, the J end by 5 bases, with 19 bases between. The CDR3 spells CASSQGLGLWDEQYF. The CDR3 DNA is TGCGCCAGCAGCCAAGGACTCGGTTTATGGGACGAGCAGTACTTC.

This rearrangement joins TRBV25-1 to TRBJ2-7, with TRBD1 as a possible D gene (6 bases). CDR1 is MGHDK, CDR2 SYGVNS, per germline. This CDR3 is 12 amino acids long. Trimming took 7 bases from V and 3 from J, leaving 10 bases between them. The chain's CDR3 is CASTLDSYEQYF. For the CDR3, the DNA is TGTGCCAGCACCTTGGACAGCTACGAGCAGTACTTC.

V is TRBV5-1 and J is TRBJ2-7; TRBD2 agrees at 7 bases. The CDR3 contains 11 residues. With 0 bases clipped from V and 12 bases from J, the junction kept 3 bases outside the gene matches. Germline-derived CDR1 and CDR2 are SGHRS and YFSETQ. This CDR3 reads CASSLEGGPYF. CDR3 nucleotides: TGCGCCAGCAGCTTGGAGGGAGGGCCGTACTTC. The full variable domain, with the rest looked up from reference TRBV5-1 and TRBJ2-7, is KAGVTQTPRYLIKTRGQQVTLSCSPISGHRSVSWYQQTPGQGLQFLFEYFSETQRNKGNFPGRFSGRQFSNSRSEMNVSTLELGDSALYLCASSLEGGPYFGPGTRLTVT.

In its sample, this clonotype was seen many times. The gene calls are TRBV29-1 and TRBJ2-2; 7 bases match TRBD2. The CDR3 sequence is 13 residues long. Germline-derived CDR1 and CDR2 are SQVTM and ANQGSEA. V trimming: 0 bases; J trimming: 5 bases; junction bases outside the gene matches: 0. The CDR3 sequence is CSVEEAGTGELFF. CDR3 nucleotides: TGCAGCGTTGAAGAAGCGGGAACCGGGGAGCTGTTTTTT.

This clonotype showed up many times. The chain combines TRBV2 with TRBJ1-6; 10 bases match TRBD1. V was pared by 5 bases and J by 9 bases, with 7 bases of the junction left unmatched. This CDR3 is built from 15 residues. The germline V gene has CDR1 SNHLY and CDR2 FYNNEI. The CDR3 DNA reads TGTGCCAGCAGTACCGGGACAGGGGACAGTTCACCCCTCCACTTT. Amino acids: CASSTGTGDSSPLHF.